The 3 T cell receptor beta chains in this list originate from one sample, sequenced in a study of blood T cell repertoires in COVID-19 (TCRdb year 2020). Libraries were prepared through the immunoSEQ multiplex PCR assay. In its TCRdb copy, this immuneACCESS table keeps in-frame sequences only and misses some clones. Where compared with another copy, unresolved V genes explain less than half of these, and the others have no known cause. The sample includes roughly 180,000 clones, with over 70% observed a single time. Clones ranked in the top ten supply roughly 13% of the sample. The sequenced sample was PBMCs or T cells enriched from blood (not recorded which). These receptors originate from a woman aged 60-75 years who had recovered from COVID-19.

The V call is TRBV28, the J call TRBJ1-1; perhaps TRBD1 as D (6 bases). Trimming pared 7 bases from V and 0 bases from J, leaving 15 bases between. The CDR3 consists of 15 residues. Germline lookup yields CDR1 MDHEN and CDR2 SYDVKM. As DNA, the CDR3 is TGTGCCAGCACATACGGAGGGGGGGTGAACACTGAAGCTTTCTTT. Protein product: CASTYGGGVNTEAFF.

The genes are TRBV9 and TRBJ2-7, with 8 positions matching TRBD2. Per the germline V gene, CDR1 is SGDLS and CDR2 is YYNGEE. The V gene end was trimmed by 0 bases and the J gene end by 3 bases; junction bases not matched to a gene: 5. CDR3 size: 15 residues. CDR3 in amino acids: CASSVASGSIYEQYF. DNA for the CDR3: TGTGCCAGCAGCGTAGCCAGCGGGAGTATCTACGAGCAGTACTTC.

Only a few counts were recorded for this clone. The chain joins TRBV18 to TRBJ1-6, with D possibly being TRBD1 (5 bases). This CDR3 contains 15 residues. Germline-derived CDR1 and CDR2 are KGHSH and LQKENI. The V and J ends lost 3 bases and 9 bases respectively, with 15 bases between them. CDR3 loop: CASSPQGSGGSPLHF. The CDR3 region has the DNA TGTGCCAGCTCACCTCAGGGCTCCGGTGGTTCACCCCTCCACTTT.